These 23 T cell receptor beta chains originate from one sample sequenced in a study of cytomegalovirus exposure and HLA in healthy donors. PCR was performed using 60 Vbeta and 13 Jbeta primers. Produced via immunoSEQ multiplex PCR; TCRdb's table is partial and in-frame only. The sample records 120,000 to 150,000 clones, 79% being singletons. Sequencing was performed on PBMCs. The receptors derive from a woman in her forties in good health and CMV-seropositive.

This chain uses TRBV6-5 with TRBJ2-1; a weak D match, TRBD2 (7 bases). The CDR3 is made up of 15 amino acids. V was pared by 6 bases and J by 7 bases, with 19 bases between. In germline, CDR1 is MNHEY, CDR2 SVGAGI. CDR3 DNA: TGTGCCAGCAGCGCACAGGGAGGGGTCGGGAATGAGCAGTTCTTC. This sequence encodes CASSAQGGVGNEQFF.

The V and J genes are TRBV2 and TRBJ1-1, with 7 bases fitting TRBD1. The V and J ends lost 10 bases and 2 bases, in that order; junction bases with no gene match: 7. The CDR3 has 13 amino acids. Germline V gene sequence: CDR1 SNHLY, CDR2 FYNNEI. CDR3 coding DNA: TGTGCCATATCGGGACAGCCTAACACTGAAGCTTTCTTT. Translating gives CAISGQPNTEAFF.

The V and J genes are TRBV14 and TRBJ2-1; 9 bases match TRBD2. This CDR3 contains 21 residues. Per germline, CDR1 SGHDN and CDR2 FVKESK. V dropped 1 base and J dropped 2; count of bases not matched to a gene: 18. CDR3 residues: CASSQARASGDGGGAYNEQFF. Written as DNA, the CDR3 is TGTGCCAGCAGCCAAGCGCGGGCGTCGGGGGACGGCGGGGGGGCCTACAATGAGCAGTTCTTC.

In nucleotides, the CDR3 is TGTGCCAGCAGATCCGGGCCTACGGGGACTGAAGCTTTCTTT. As protein: CASRSGPTGTEAFF. The chain joins TRBV6-5 to TRBJ1-1; D call uncertain. Trimming left V 6 bases short and J 5 bases short, with 16 bases between. The CDR3 length is 14 residues. The germline gives CDR1 MNHEY, CDR2 SVGAGI.

This clone has just a few counts. The chain carries TRBV15 and TRBJ1-3; TRBD1 is a possible D gene (5 bases). V was shortened by 9 bases and J by 4 bases, with 16 bases between the two germline ends. The V gene's germline CDR1 is LNHNV and CDR2 YYDKDF (reference sequence). This CDR3 spans 14 amino acids. This CDR3 is CATTNPGMGNTIYF. As DNA, the CDR3 is TGTGCCACTACCAATCCAGGGATGGGAAACACCATATATTTT.

The chain recombines TRBV10-3 with TRBJ2-5, with a tentative D call TRBD2 (5 bases). Germline V lookup: CDR1 ENHRY, CDR2 SYGVKD. The CDR3 runs to 12 residues. The ends were cut back, 6 bases at V and 3 bases at J, with 8 bases in the middle. CDR3 sequence (DNA): TGTGCCATCAGAGGACTGGAAGAGACCCAGTACTTC. The encoded protein is CAIRGLEETQYF.

This clone has a handful of counts. The genes are TRBV6-5 and TRBJ2-5; perhaps TRBD2 as D (5 bases). V was shortened by 4 bases and J by 7 bases, with 16 bases between the two germline ends. The CDR3 loop spans 14 amino acids. Germline-derived CDR1 and CDR2 are MNHEY and SVGAGI. In nucleotides, the CDR3 is TGTGCCAGCAGTTTTCAGACATCCGGAGGGACCCAGTACTTC. Its translation: CASSFQTSGGTQYF.

V gene TRBV6-6 combines with J gene TRBJ1-2; D perhaps matches TRBD1 (6 bases). CDR3 size: 13 residues. Germline V lookup: CDR1 MNHNY, CDR2 SVGAGI (reference sequence). The V and J ends lost 4 bases and 5 bases respectively, with 11 bases between them. The CDR3 sequence: CASSSDRIYGYTF. CDR3 nucleotides: TGTGCCAGCAGTTCCGACAGGATATATGGCTACACCTTC.

V gene TRBV9 combines with J gene TRBJ2-1; weak D call: TRBD1 (6 bases). Germline V lookup: CDR1 SGDLS, CDR2 YYNGEE. This CDR3 spans 16 amino acids. Trimming took off 0 bases at V and 0 bases at J, with 10 bases between the two ends. The CDR3 here is CASSVGVTGSYNEQFF. CDR3 coding DNA: TGTGCCAGCAGCGTAGGCGTGACAGGCTCCTACAATGAGCAGTTCTTC.

Only a few counts were recorded for this clone. The chain has TRBV13 and TRBJ2-7, with D perhaps TRBD1 (5 bases). The CDR3 sequence is 14 residues long. V lost 2 bases, J lost 4 bases, and 12 bases lay in between. Germline-derived CDR1 and CDR2 are PRHDT and FYEKMQ (reference sequence). The CDR3 protein is CASSLYQGPYEQYF. Written as DNA, the CDR3 is TGTGCCAGCAGCTTATATCAGGGCCCATACGAGCAGTACTTC.

The J gene is TRBJ2-3, the V gene TRBV7-2; D may be TRBD2 (7 bases). Germline-derived CDR1 and CDR2 are SGHTA and FQGNSA. CDR3 length: 16 residues. V was cut by 0 bases and J by 6 bases, with 16 bases left in between. The CDR3 region is CASSLAWGGLGDTQYF. Here the CDR3 DNA reads TGTGCCAGCAGCTTAGCTTGGGGGGGGCTGGGTGATACGCAGTATTTT.

V is TRBV28 and J is TRBJ2-7, with D possibly TRBD2 on 7 matching bases. The length of the CDR3 is 15 residues. Trimming stripped 2 bases from V and 5 bases from J, with 16 bases between. From germline, CDR1 is MDHEN and CDR2 SYDVKM. In nucleotides, the CDR3 is TGTGCCAGCAGTTTAGGGGGGGCCGAGGCCCACGAGCAGTACTTC. It specifies CASSLGGAEAHEQYF. Based on the CDR3 plus reference TRBV28 and TRBJ2-7, the full variable domain is DVKVTQSSRYLVKRTGEKVFLECVQDMDHENMFWYRQDPGLGLRLIYFSYDVKMKEKGDIPEGYSVSREKKERFSLILESASTNQTSMYLCASSLGGAEAHEQYFGPGTRLTVT.

The chain carries TRBV4-1 and TRBJ1-5; tentative D call: TRBD1 (5 bases). Germline V CDR1 and CDR2: MGHRA, YSYEKL. V lost 0 bases and J 1 base, leaving 10 bases between the germline ends. CDR3 length: 16 amino acids. CDR3 residues: CASSQEGRASNQPQHF. In nucleotides, the CDR3 is TGCGCCAGCAGCCAAGAGGGGCGAGCAAGCAATCAGCCCCAGCATTTT.

V and J are TRBV6-1 and TRBJ2-7; D may be TRBD2 (6 bases). This CDR3 has 14 residues. Germline CDR1 is MNHNS and CDR2 is SASEGT. Trimming pared 6 bases from V and 1 base from J, leaving 13 bases between. CDR3 coding DNA: TGTGCCAGCAGGAGGCAGGAGGGATCCTACGAGCAGTACTTC. Its protein product is CASRRQEGSYEQYF.

J is TRBJ2-1 and V is TRBV4-1, with 12 bases identical to TRBD1. There are 22 residues in the CDR3. Germline values: CDR1 MGHRA, CDR2 YSYEKL. V was clipped by 3 bases and J by 1 base; unmatched bases: 19. The chain's CDR3 is CASSHNPLRDRGLGDSYNEQFF. The CDR3 DNA reads TGCGCCAGCAGCCACAACCCACTGCGGGACAGGGGGCTTGGTGATTCCTACAATGAGCAGTTCTTC.

The genes are TRBV7-9 and TRBJ1-3; D is unclear. This CDR3 is 13 amino acids long. V lost 5 bases, J lost 0 bases, and 5 bases lay in between. Looked up from germline, CDR1 is SEHNR and CDR2 is FQNEAQ (reference sequence). The DNA of the CDR3 is TGTGCCAGCAGCGTTATCTCTGGAAACACCATATATTTT. It yields the protein CASSVISGNTIYF.

This chain uses TRBV5-1 with TRBJ2-5, with 9 nucleotides matching TRBD2. The germline V gene encodes CDR1 SGHRS and CDR2 YFSETQ. This CDR3 contains 14 residues. J was trimmed by 5 bases and V by 4 bases; bases with no gene match: 6. Here the CDR3 DNA reads TGCGCCAGCAGCGATAGCGGGGGTGGGGAGACCCAGTACTTC. As protein: CASSDSGGGETQYF.

This clone was recorded a few times. The CDR3: CASSLGQGSNQPQHF. CDR3 DNA sequence: TGTGCCAGCAGCTTGGGACAGGGTAGCAATCAGCCCCAGCATTTT. The rearrangement links TRBV7-9 to TRBJ1-5; 9 bases map to TRBD1. Germline lookup yields CDR1 SEHNR and CDR2 FQNEAQ (reference sequence). The CDR3 spans 15 residues. J gave up 0 bases and V 3 bases, and 0 bases lay outside the gene matches.

V is TRBV7-9 and J is TRBJ1-1; D gene unclear. Trimming left V 7 bases short and J 3 bases short, with 18 bases between. Germline-derived CDR1 and CDR2 are SEHNR and FQNEAQ (reference sequence). The CDR3 has 15 residues. CDR3 amino acids: CASTRQPPQDTEAFF. The CDR3 DNA reads TGTGCCAGCACCCGTCAGCCCCCCCAGGACACTGAAGCTTTCTTT.

The genes are TRBV7-9 and TRBJ1-4; 10 bases line up with TRBD1. Germline CDR1 and CDR2: SEHNR and FQNEAQ (reference sequence). V was clipped by 5 bases and J by 9 bases; unmatched bases: 9. The CDR3 length is 15 residues. CDR3 sequence reads: CASSARQGAGQKLFF. The CDR3 coding sequence is TGTGCCAGCAGCGCGAGACAGGGGGCGGGGCAAAAACTGTTTTTT.

Remarks on this clone: The same CDR3 also results from other DNA sequences found in this sample. The chain carries TRBV5-1 and TRBJ2-1, with TRBD1 matching over 11 bases. Germline CDR1 is SGHRS and CDR2 is YFSETQ. The length of the CDR3 is 15 residues. Trimming took 4 bases from V and 2 from J; bases not matched to a gene: 2. The CDR3 here is CASSLGQGAYNEQFF. CDR3 nucleotide sequence: TGCGCCAGCAGCCTGGGACAGGGGGCCTACAATGAGCAGTTCTTC.

This clone was recorded once. This chain connects TRBV9 to TRBJ2-7; D is possibly TRBD2 (6 bases). Trimming cost V 3 bases and J 4 bases, with 14 bases left between them. The CDR3 runs to 14 residues. Germline V gene sequence: CDR1 SGDLS, CDR2 YYNGEE. CDR3 in DNA: TGTGCCAGCAGCGCTGCGGGATTAACATACGAGCAGTACTTC. Amino acid sequence: CASSAAGLTYEQYF.

CDR3 protein: CASRGTGMNEKLFF. Here the CDR3 DNA reads TGTGCCAGCAGGGGAACAGGGATGAATGAAAAACTGTTTTTT. The chain combines TRBV28 with TRBJ1-4, with D tentatively TRBD1 (6 bases). CDR1 MDHEN and CDR2 SYDVKM come from the germline V gene. This CDR3 is built from 14 residues. The V end lost 6 bases, the J end lost 5 bases, and 13 bases lay between the germline ends. The full variable domain, with the rest looked up from reference TRBV28 and TRBJ1-4, is DVKVTQSSRYLVKRTGEKVFLECVQDMDHENMFWYRQDPGLGLRLIYFSYDVKMKEKGDIPEGYSVSREKKERFSLILESASTNQTSMYLCASRGTGMNEKLFFGSGTQLSVL.